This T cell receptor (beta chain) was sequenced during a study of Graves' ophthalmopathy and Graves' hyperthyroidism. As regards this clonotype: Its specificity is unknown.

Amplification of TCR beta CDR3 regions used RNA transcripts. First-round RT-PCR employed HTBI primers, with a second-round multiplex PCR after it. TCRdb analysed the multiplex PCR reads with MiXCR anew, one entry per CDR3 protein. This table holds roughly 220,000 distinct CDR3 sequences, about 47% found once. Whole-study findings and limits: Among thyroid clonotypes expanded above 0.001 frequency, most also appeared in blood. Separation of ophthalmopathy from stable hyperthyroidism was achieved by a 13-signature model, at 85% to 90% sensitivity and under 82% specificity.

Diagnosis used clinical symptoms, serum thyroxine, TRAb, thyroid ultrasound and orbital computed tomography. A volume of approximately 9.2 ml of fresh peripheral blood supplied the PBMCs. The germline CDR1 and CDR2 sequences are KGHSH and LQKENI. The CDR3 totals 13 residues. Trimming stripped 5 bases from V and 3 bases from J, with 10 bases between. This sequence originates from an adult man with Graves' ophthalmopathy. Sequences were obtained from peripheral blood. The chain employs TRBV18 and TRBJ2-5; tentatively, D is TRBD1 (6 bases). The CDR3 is CASSSYREETQYF. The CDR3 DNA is TGTGCCAGCTCATCCTACAGGGAAGAGACCCAGTACTTC.